A single sample gave rise to the 22 T cell receptor beta chains below, sequenced in a study of blood T cell repertoires in COVID-19. Sequencing used immunoSEQ multiplex PCR; TCRdb keeps in-frame clones, though not all of them. The sample has about 110,000 clones; 82% are singletons. The sequenced sample consisted of peripheral blood. All receptors derive from a man in his 70s with acute or convalescent COVID-19.

V is TRBV9 and J is TRBJ2-7, with TRBD2 as a possible D gene (7 bases). The V and J ends lost 1 base and 1 base respectively, with 18 bases between them. CDR3 size: 17 residues. CDR1 is SGDLS and CDR2 is YYNGEE in the germline V gene. The CDR3 bases are TGTGCCAGCAGCGTAACCCCGGGGGGCCGTAGATCCTACGAGCAGTACTTC. Its translation: CASSVTPGGRRSYEQYF.

The chain links TRBV2 to TRBJ1-5; D uncertain. Germline CDR1 SNHLY, CDR2 FYNNEI. The CDR3 totals 16 residues. V gave up 1 base and J gave up 13 bases, with 23 bases separating them. The CDR3 sequence: CASSEGRVHYRSKQHF. The CDR3 DNA reads as TGTGCCAGCAGTGAAGGGAGGGTCCACTACCGAAGTAAACAGCATTTT.

The chain joins TRBV18 to TRBJ1-3; D not resolved. Deletions cut 9 bases from V and 9 bases from J, with 15 bases between. CDR1 is KGHSH and CDR2 is LQKENI in the germline V gene. The CDR3 sequence is 12 residues long. The CDR3 coding sequence is TGTGCCAGTTTCCGACGGGAGAGCACCATATATTTT. This sequence encodes CASFRRESTIYF.

This chain joins TRBV10-3 and TRBJ1-1; D gene unclear. Per the germline V gene, CDR1 is ENHRY and CDR2 is SYGVKD. V lost 6 bases to trimming and J lost 5 bases, with 10 bases between them. This CDR3 contains 12 residues. CDR3 in DNA: TGTGCCATCAGGACGAGGGAAACTGAAGCTTTCTTT. It encodes CAIRTRETEAFF.

This clone has a single count. The chain links TRBV19 to TRBJ1-1; TRBD1 is a possible D gene (6 bases). Germline V gene data show CDR1 as LNHDA and CDR2 as SQIVND (reference sequence). The CDR3 runs to 17 residues. The ends were cut back, 7 bases at V and 0 bases at J, with 21 bases in the middle. CDR3 DNA: TGTGCCAGTACCCCCCTGGGGGCAGGAGGAATGAACACTGAAGCTTTCTTT. It encodes CASTPLGAGGMNTEAFF. Combining the CDR3 with reference TRBV19 and TRBJ1-1 gives the whole variable domain DGGITQSPKYLFRKEGQNVTLSCEQNLNHDAMYWYRQDPGQGLRLIYYSQIVNDFQKGDIAEGYSVSREKKESFPLTVTSAQKNPTAFYLCASTPLGAGGMNTEAFFGQGTRLTVV.

The chain joins TRBV10-1 to TRBJ2-2; no clear D gene. CDR1 WNHNN and CDR2 SYGVQD come from the germline V gene (reference sequence). The CDR3 contains 14 residues. Trimming stripped 5 bases from V and 2 bases from J, with 9 bases between. The CDR3, as DNA: TGCGCCAGCAGTTTCAAGCGAAACACCGGGGAGCTGTTTTTT. Amino acid sequence: CASSFKRNTGELFF.

V and J are TRBV18 and TRBJ1-2; D might be TRBD1 (6 bases). Germline V gene lookup returns CDR1 KGHSH and CDR2 LQKENI. The CDR3 length is 15 residues. Deletions cut 6 bases from V and 3 bases from J, with 17 bases between. Here the CDR3 DNA reads TGTGCCAGCTCCCAAGCAGGGGATGTGGACTATGGCTACACCTTC. Translation: CASSQAGDVDYGYTF.

V is TRBV2 and J is TRBJ1-5; D ambiguous. There are 12 residues in the CDR3. Germline V gives CDR1 SNHLY, CDR2 FYNNEI. V gave up 4 bases and J gave up 5 bases, with 6 bases separating them. This chain's CDR3 is CASSGTDQPQHF. The DNA for the CDR3 is TGTGCCAGCAGTGGCACTGATCAGCCCCAGCATTTT.

In its sample, this clone was seen once. The rearrangement uses TRBV15 and TRBJ2-5; a possible D gene is TRBD2 (6 bases). The CDR3 has 15 residues. V shed 0 bases and J shed 5 bases, with 13 bases lying between them. CDR1 and CDR2 from the germline V gene are LNHNV and YYDKDF (reference sequence). CDR3 in amino acids: CATSRDYLGGETQYF. The CDR3 DNA reads TGTGCCACCAGCAGAGATTATTTGGGGGGTGAGACCCAGTACTTC.

This sequence joins TRBV7-9 and TRBJ2-7; the D is unclear. This CDR3 contains 11 residues. Germline V CDR1 and CDR2: SEHNR, FQNEAQ (reference sequence). The germline V and J ends were trimmed by 5 bases and 5 bases, with 7 bases remaining between them. In nucleotides, the CDR3 is TGTGCCAGCAGCCTCTTCGACGAGCAGTACTTC. It encodes CASSLFDEQYF.

The CDR3 reads CASSVRDRITDTQYF. For the CDR3, the DNA is TGTGCCAGCAGCGTCCGGGACAGAATCACAGATACGCAGTATTTT. V is TRBV9 and J is TRBJ2-3, with 7 bases fitting TRBD1. Trimming removed 2 bases from V and 2 bases from J; junction bases left unmatched: 5. The CDR3 loop spans 15 amino acids. Looked up from germline, CDR1 is SGDLS and CDR2 is YYNGEE.

With respect to this clone: Other DNA sequences of this sample code for an identical CDR3. J is TRBJ1-1 and V is TRBV12-5, with 7 bases lining up with TRBD1. Germline values: CDR1 LGHNT, CDR2 FRNRAP. V shed 5 bases and J 1 base; nucleotides not matched to a gene: 4. The CDR3 contains 14 residues. Here the CDR3 DNA reads TGTGCTAGTGGTCCTGGGACAGCGAACACTGAAGCTTTCTTT. Amino acids: CASGPGTANTEAFF.

CDR3 amino acids: CASSQPGQGVPYGYTF. CDR3 nucleotides: TGTGCCAGTAGTCAACCCGGACAGGGGGTTCCCTATGGCTACACCTTC. The rearrangement joins TRBV19 to TRBJ1-2; 10 nucleotides align to TRBD1. The CDR3 loop spans 16 amino acids. CDR1 and CDR2 from the germline V gene are LNHDA and SQIVND (reference sequence). V gave up 5 bases and J gave up 4 bases; unmatched junction bases: 10.

This clone was seen only a few times. The J gene is TRBJ1-3, the V gene TRBV5-1; D not certain. CDR1 and CDR2 from the germline V gene are SGHRS and YFSETQ. The length of the CDR3 is 16 residues. V lost 0 bases to trimming and J lost 2 bases, with 12 bases between them. The CDR3 is CASSLGLRAAGNTIYF. CDR3 bases: TGCGCCAGCAGCTTGGGTTTGCGGGCAGCTGGAAACACCATATATTTT. The variable domain in full, with the rest retrieved from reference TRBV5-1 and TRBJ1-3, is KAGVTQTPRYLIKTRGQQVTLSCSPISGHRSVSWYQQTPGQGLQFLFEYFSETQRNKGNFPGRFSGRQFSNSRSEMNVSTLELGDSALYLCASSLGLRAAGNTIYFGEGSWLTVV.

This clone was recorded only once. This chain uses TRBV5-5 with TRBJ1-1, with 9 nucleotides matching TRBD1. Germline values: CDR1 SGHKS, CDR2 YYEKEE (reference sequence). CDR3 size: 14 residues. V was clipped by 4 bases and J by 5 bases; unmatched bases: 6. The CDR3 bases are TGTGCCAGCAGCCCCGGGACAGGGAGAACTGAAGCTTTCTTT. This translates into CASSPGTGRTEAFF.

The chain employs TRBV5-1 and TRBJ1-1; 8 bases agree with TRBD1. J was trimmed by 4 bases and V by 4 bases; bases with no gene match: 6. The CDR3 is 14 amino acids. In germline, CDR1 is SGHRS, CDR2 YFSETQ. This CDR3 is CASSSGQGFTEAFF. CDR3 nucleotides: TGCGCCAGCAGCAGCGGACAGGGATTCACTGAAGCTTTCTTT. Drawing the rest from reference TRBV5-1 and TRBJ1-1, the complete variable domain is KAGVTQTPRYLIKTRGQQVTLSCSPISGHRSVSWYQQTPGQGLQFLFEYFSETQRNKGNFPGRFSGRQFSNSRSEMNVSTLELGDSALYLCASSSGQGFTEAFFGQGTRLTVV.

The chain couples TRBV5-8 to TRBJ2-3; 9 nucleotides agree with TRBD2. This CDR3 comprises 16 residues. Germline V gives CDR1 SGHTS, CDR2 YDEGEE. Trimming removed 0 bases from V and 3 bases from J; junction bases left unmatched: 5. CDR3 in amino acids: CASSLAGLAATDTQYF. CDR3 nucleotides: TGTGCCAGCAGCTTGGCGGGACTAGCTGCGACAGATACGCAGTATTTT.

The chain employs TRBV12-5 and TRBJ1-6, with a possible D match to TRBD1 (5 bases). CDR1 LGHNT and CDR2 FRNRAP come from the germline V gene. V was trimmed by 7 bases and J by 0 bases, leaving 10 bases between them. The CDR3 runs 15 residues. The CDR3: CASAQGSSYNSPLHF. The DNA for the CDR3 is TGTGCTAGTGCGCAGGGAAGCTCCTATAATTCACCCCTCCACTTT.

This chain links TRBV28 with TRBJ1-5; tentatively, D is TRBD1 (6 bases). V lost 8 bases and J 4 bases, leaving 15 bases between the germline ends. Germline CDR1 and CDR2: MDHEN and SYDVKM. This CDR3 is 14 amino acids long. The CDR3 reads CASETQGGNQPQHF. The CDR3 nucleotides read TGTGCCAGCGAAACACAGGGTGGAAATCAGCCCCAGCATTTT.

The chain is built from TRBV19 and TRBJ2-7, with D possibly TRBD1 on 5 matching bases. This CDR3 comprises 15 residues. Per the germline V gene, CDR1 is LNHDA and CDR2 is SQIVND (reference sequence). V lost 6 bases and J 3 bases, leaving 18 bases between the germline ends. The CDR3 here is CASSLTGGQIYEQYF. CDR3 DNA sequence: TGTGCCAGTAGCCTGACGGGCGGACAAATCTACGAGCAGTACTTC. The full variable domain, rest sourced from reference TRBV19 and TRBJ2-7, is DGGITQSPKYLFRKEGQNVTLSCEQNLNHDAMYWYRQDPGQGLRLIYYSQIVNDFQKGDIAEGYSVSREKKESFPLTVTSAQKNPTAFYLCASSLTGGQIYEQYFGPGTRLTVT.

The chain recombines TRBV28 with TRBJ2-5, with 11 bases aligning to TRBD1. From germline, CDR1 is MDHEN and CDR2 SYDVKM. Trimming took 6 bases from V and 3 from J; bases not matched to a gene: 6. This CDR3 has 15 residues. As DNA, the CDR3 is TGTGCCAGCAGCCAGCCGGGACAGGGGGAAGAGACCCAGTACTTC. Protein product: CASSQPGQGEETQYF.

The J gene is TRBJ1-6, the V gene TRBV5-1; D is perhaps TRBD1 (6 bases). V lost 5 bases and J lost 0, with 15 bases in between. Germline V CDR1 and CDR2: SGHRS, YFSETQ. The CDR3 runs 17 residues. The CDR3 spells CASRPDSHSSYNSPLHF. The DNA for the CDR3 is TGCGCCAGCAGGCCGGACAGTCATAGCTCCTATAATTCACCCCTCCACTTT.